This TCR beta chain appears in the sequencing data of a study of OX40 agonist ivuxolimab in advanced cancers. Profiling relied on immunoSEQ multiplex PCR, and the TCRdb table lists in-frame clones only, not all of them. The sample lists 100,000 or so clones; 75% to 90% were seen once. Trimming took 4 bases from V and 0 from J, leaving 13 bases between them. This CDR3 contains 15 residues. Germline V gives CDR1 SGHRS, CDR2 YFSETQ. V gene TRBV5-1 combines with J gene TRBJ1-1; the D is unclear. This sample comprised CD4+ or CD8+ T cells sorted from blood, obtained in a trial of the OX40 agonist ivuxolimab. This clonotype originated in an adult with an advanced solid tumor such as melanoma, head and neck, liver or kidney cancer. CDR3 in DNA: TGCGCCAGCAGCCTGGCTGGCGAGGTGAACACTGAAGCTTTCTTT. Translated, it gives CASSLAGEVNTEAFF. The full variable domain, in which reference TRBV5-1 and TRBJ1-1 provide the parts outside the CDR3, is KAGVTQTPRYLIKTRGQQVTLSCSPISGHRSVSWYQQTPGQGLQFLFEYFSETQRNKGNFPGRFSGRQFSNSRSEMNVSTLELGDSALYLCASSLAGEVNTEAFFGQGTRLTVV.